This T cell receptor beta chain was captured in a study of blood T cells in healthy people across ages. Points from the study as a whole: There were more naive CD4+ cells and higher diversity in long-lived donors than in aged donors.

For this clonotype: The antigen is undetermined.

The CDR3 consists of 16 residues. Germline V gives CDR1 LNHNV, CDR2 YYDKDF (reference sequence). V lost 3 bases to trimming and J lost 6 bases, with 20 bases between them. Using a J-beta primer mix together with a sample-barcoded 5' primer, a second PCR was run for roughly 6 to 11 cycles. In TCRdb, the 5' RACE reads were re-called with MiXCR into one record per CDR3 protein. The profile shows roughly 1.5 million distinct CDR3 sequences, roughly 43% of them singletons. This TCR was sampled from a woman aged 18-29 years in good health. J is TRBJ1-2 and V is TRBV15; tentative D call: TRBD1 (6 bases). The sample taken for sequencing was blood. Written as DNA, the CDR3 is TGTGCCACCAGCAGGTCCCAAAGGACAGATGCGGATGGCTACACCTTC. It specifies CATSRSQRTDADGYTF.